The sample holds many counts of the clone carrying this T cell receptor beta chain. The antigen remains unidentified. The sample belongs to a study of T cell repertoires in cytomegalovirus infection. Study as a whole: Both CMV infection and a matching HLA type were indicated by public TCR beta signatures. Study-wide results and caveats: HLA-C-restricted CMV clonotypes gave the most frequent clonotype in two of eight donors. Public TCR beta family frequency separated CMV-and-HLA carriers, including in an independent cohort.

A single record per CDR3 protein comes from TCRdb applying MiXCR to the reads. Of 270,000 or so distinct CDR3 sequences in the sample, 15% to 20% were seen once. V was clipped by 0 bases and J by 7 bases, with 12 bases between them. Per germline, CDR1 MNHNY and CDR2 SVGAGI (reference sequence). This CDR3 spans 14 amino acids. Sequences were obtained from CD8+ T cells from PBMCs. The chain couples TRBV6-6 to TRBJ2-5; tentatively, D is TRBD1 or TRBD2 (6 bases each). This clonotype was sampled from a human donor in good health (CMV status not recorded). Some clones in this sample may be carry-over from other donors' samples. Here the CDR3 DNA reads TGTGCCAGCAGTTACTCGACACAGGGAGGGACCCAGTACTTC. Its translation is CASSYSTQGGTQYF.